A single sample is the source of the 32 T cell receptor beta chains below, sequenced in a study of T cell responses to AZD1222 COVID-19 vaccine. Clones were read by immunoSEQ multiplex PCR, and TCRdb kept only the in-frame ones, dropping some. The data show nearly 200,000 clones, around 93% seen once. The sequencing here drew on peripheral blood, taken 28 days after the second AZD1222 dose. The receptor set was obtained from an adult who received the AZD1222 COVID-19 vaccine.

The rearrangement links TRBV27 to TRBJ1-1; TRBD1 agrees at 8 bases. V gave up 5 bases and J gave up 4 bases; unmatched junction bases: 12. CDR1 is MNHEY and CDR2 is SMNVEV in the germline V gene (reference sequence). There are 16 residues in the CDR3. The CDR3 sequence: CASSPIAPGQATEAFF. CDR3 coding DNA: TGTGCCAGCAGTCCCATCGCCCCGGGACAGGCCACTGAAGCTTTCTTT.

The CDR3 reads CASSLGGNSNQPQHF. The CDR3 coding sequence is TGTGCCAGCAGCCTAGGGGGGAATAGCAATCAGCCCCAGCATTTT. The V and J genes are TRBV3-1 (or the pseudogene TRBV3-2) and TRBJ1-5, with a possible D match to TRBD1 (6 bases). This CDR3 region has 15 residues. Germline CDR1 reads LGHDT; CDR2 reads YNNKEL (reference sequence). The V and J ends lost 4 bases and 0 bases respectively, with 10 bases between them.

The chain is built from TRBV6-2 or TRBV6-3 and TRBJ2-7; D remains ambiguous. The CDR3 totals 15 residues. V was cut by 0 bases and J by 4 bases, with 13 bases left in between. Germline V gives CDR1 MNHEY, CDR2 SVGEGT. The chain's CDR3 is CASSYSKGGPYEQYF. In nucleotides, the CDR3 is TGTGCCAGCAGTTACTCGAAAGGTGGCCCATACGAGCAGTACTTC.

The chain combines TRBV5-4 with TRBJ2-1; D is ambiguous. Germline V lookup: CDR1 SGHNT, CDR2 YYREEE (reference sequence). The CDR3 runs to 13 residues. V lost 4 bases to trimming and J lost 8 bases, with 13 bases between them. CDR3 DNA sequence: TGTGCCAGCAGCGAGGTTGGCGAGGATGAGCAGTTCTTC. Its protein is CASSEVGEDEQFF.

This clone was counted a few times. V usage is TRBV29-1 and J usage is TRBJ1-2; the D gene is possibly TRBD1 (6 bases). Germline lookup yields CDR1 SQVTM and CDR2 ANQGSEA. The V end was cut by 7 bases, the J end by 5 bases, with 17 bases between. The CDR3 is 13 residues long. The CDR3 DNA reads TGCAGCGCAGGGGATGACAGGATGTATGGCTACACCTTC. Residues: CSAGDDRMYGYTF.

The gene calls are TRBV12-3 or TRBV12-4 and TRBJ1-4, with D perhaps TRBD1 (5 bases). The CDR3 loop spans 11 amino acids. Trimming removed 6 bases from V and 10 bases from J, with 9 bases in between. The CDR3 nucleotides read TGTGCCAGCAGGCAGGGTTCAAAACTGTTTTTT. It yields the protein CASRQGSKLFF.

The chain uses TRBV10-3 and TRBJ1-3; D possibly corresponds to TRBD1 (5 bases). The CDR3 totals 13 residues. Looked up from germline, CDR1 is ENHRY and CDR2 is SYGVKD. Trimming removed 6 bases at V and 1 base at J, with 7 bases between. CDR3 sequence (DNA): TGTGCCATCAGACAGGAATCTGGAAACACCATATATTTT. Its translation is CAIRQESGNTIYF.

The chain combines TRBV21-1 with TRBJ2-5; TRBD2 is taken as the D call from the table, unchecked against the DNA. TRBV21-1 is tagged as a pseudogene. The CDR3 has 14 amino acids. This chain's CDR3 is CASSKGHRACSQYF. Written as DNA, the CDR3 is TGTGCCAGCAGCAAAGGCCACCGCGCGTGCTCCCAGTACTTC.

V usage is TRBV6-1 and J usage is TRBJ1-5, with D unclear. CDR3 size: 14 residues. Between the trimmed V and J ends, which lost 0 bases and 6 bases, there was a span of 9 bases. Looked up from germline, CDR1 is MNHNS and CDR2 is SASEGT. Here the CDR3 DNA reads TGTGCCAGCAGTGAAGCGAGGTGGGGTCAGCCCCAGCATTTT. Translated: CASSEARWGQPQHF.

In its sample, this clone was seen once. The gene calls are TRBV6-6 and TRBJ1-5; TRBD1 aligns across 9 bases. V lost 0 bases and J lost 6; bases outside the gene matches: 6. Germline loops: CDR1 MNHNY, CDR2 SVGAGI (reference sequence). The CDR3 runs to 16 residues. CDR3 protein: CASSYSTGGSVQPQHF. CDR3 DNA: TGTGCCAGCAGTTACTCCACAGGGGGCTCGGTTCAGCCCCAGCATTTT.

CDR3 protein: CASSESVRPTEKLFF. The CDR3 DNA follows: TGCGCCAGCAGTGAGTCTGTACGTCCCACAGAAAAACTGTTTTTT. The chain combines TRBV10-2 with TRBJ1-4; D not resolved. V was cut by 0 bases and J by 8 bases, with 13 bases left in between. Germline CDR1 WSHSY, CDR2 SAAADI. The CDR3 loop spans 15 amino acids.

The chain joins TRBV7-2 to TRBJ2-6; no reliable D call. V was cut by 1 base and J by 5 bases, with 6 bases left in between. Germline values: CDR1 SGHTA, CDR2 FQGNSA. The CDR3 runs 14 residues. CDR3 residues: CASSLGDRANVLTF. The CDR3 DNA follows: TGTGCCAGCAGCTTAGGAGACAGGGCCAACGTCCTGACTTTC. The complete variable domain, with remaining parts taken from reference TRBV7-2 and TRBJ2-6, reads GAGVSQSPSNKVTEKGKDVELRCDPISGHTALYWYRQSLGQGLEFLIYFQGNSAPDKSGLPSDRFSAERTGGSVSTLTIQRTQQEDSAVYLCASSLGDRANVLTFGAGSRLTVL.

The J gene is TRBJ2-3, the V gene TRBV11-2; TRBD1 is a possible D gene (6 bases). Trimming shortened V by 1 base and J by 4 bases, and 12 bases separated the two germline ends. CDR3 length equals 15 residues. The germline gives CDR1 SGHAT, CDR2 FQNNGV. CDR3 sequence reads: CASSLVWSGADTQYF. The CDR3 nucleotides read TGTGCCAGCAGCTTAGTGTGGTCAGGGGCAGATACGCAGTATTTT.

The rearrangement joins TRBV6-1 to TRBJ2-1; tentatively, D is TRBD1 (5 bases). V shed 8 bases and J shed 8 bases, with 10 bases lying between them. The germline gives CDR1 MNHNS, CDR2 SASEGT. There are 11 residues in the CDR3. The CDR3 DNA reads TGTGCCAGCTGGTGGGGCTATGAGCAGTTCTTC. It codes for CASWWGYEQFF.

The J gene is TRBJ1-3, the V gene TRBV6-4; 9 nucleotides align to TRBD1. V shed 5 bases, J shed 4 bases, and the junction held 9 bases outside the gene matches. The germline V gene encodes CDR1 MRHNA and CDR2 SNTAGT. The CDR3 loop spans 16 amino acids. The CDR3 reads CASSYRGQGSGNTIYF. The CDR3 nucleotides read TGTGCCAGCAGTTATCGGGGACAGGGTTCAGGAAACACCATATATTTT.

This chain links TRBV7-3 with TRBJ1-1; no firm D call. CDR1 SGHTA and CDR2 FQGTGA come from the germline V gene. V was clipped by 4 bases and J by 0 bases, with 18 bases between them. The CDR3 loop spans 17 amino acids. CDR3 region: CASSSLPSPNLNTEAFF. The CDR3 DNA follows: TGTGCCAGCAGCTCCCTCCCGAGCCCCAATCTGAACACTGAAGCTTTCTTT.

For the CDR3, the DNA is TGTGCCAGCAGCTTGACGGCAAGGGGGAATGAGCAGTTCTTC. The encoded protein is CASSLTARGNEQFF. The rearrangement links TRBV5-6 to TRBJ2-1, with a possible D match to TRBD1 (6 bases). The germline gives CDR1 SGHDT, CDR2 YYEEEE. The CDR3 is 14 residues long. Deletions cut 1 base from V and 7 bases from J, with 12 bases between.

The chain recombines TRBV6-2 or TRBV6-3 with TRBJ1-3; D unclear. The CDR3 totals 13 residues. The V end was cut by 6 bases, the J end by 4 bases, with 10 bases between. From germline, CDR1 is MNHEY and CDR2 SVGEGT. The CDR3: CASSIGWGNTIYF. In DNA, the CDR3 is TGTGCCAGCAGCATCGGTTGGGGAAACACCATATATTTT.

This clone has only one observation. The chain joins TRBV7-9 to TRBJ1-4; D gene ambiguous. Germline CDR1 reads SEHNR; CDR2 reads FQNEAQ (reference sequence). The CDR3 contains 15 residues. Trimming left V 3 bases short and J 4 bases short, with 12 bases between. CDR3 region: CASSLRRPINEKLFF. DNA for the CDR3: TGTGCCAGCAGCTTGCGTCGCCCGATTAATGAAAAACTGTTTTTT. Together with reference TRBV7-9 and TRBJ1-4, the CDR3 gives the full variable domain: DTGVSQNPRHKITKRGQNVTFRCDPISEHNRLYWYRQTLGQGPEFLTYFQNEAQLEKSRLLSDRFSAERPKGSFSTLEIQRTEQGDSAMYLCASSLRRPINEKLFFGSGTQLSVL.

The chain is built from TRBV24-1 and TRBJ1-6; D remains ambiguous. Germline V gives CDR1 KGHDR, CDR2 SFDVKD. V lost 0 bases, J lost 9 bases, and 20 bases lay in between. The CDR3 covers 18 residues. CDR3 sequence: CATSDLSIHFSGSSPLHF. The CDR3 DNA follows: TGTGCCACCAGTGATTTGTCTATTCACTTTAGTGGTAGTTCACCCCTCCACTTT.

This chain links TRBV29-1 with TRBJ1-3, with a possible D match to TRBD1 (5 bases). Trimming left V 4 bases short and J 2 bases short, with 15 bases between. Germline-derived CDR1 and CDR2 are SQVTM and ANQGSEA. There are 15 residues in the CDR3. The CDR3 reads CSVVKQEVTGNTIYF. In DNA, the CDR3 is TGCAGCGTTGTGAAACAGGAGGTTACTGGAAACACCATATATTTT. The whole variable domain, filled in from reference TRBV29-1 and TRBJ1-3, reads SAVISQKPSRDICQRGTSLTIQCQVDSQVTMMFWYRQQPGQSLTLIATANQGSEATYESGFVIDKFPISRPNLTFSTLTVSNMSPEDSSIYLCSVVKQEVTGNTIYFGEGSWLTVV.

This clone was detected once. The chain couples TRBV3-1 (or the pseudogene TRBV3-2) to TRBJ2-1; TRBD2 agrees at 11 bases. Germline assignment: CDR1 LGHDT and CDR2 YNNKEL (reference sequence). V lost 10 bases to trimming and J lost 9 bases; unmatched junction nucleotides: 17. This CDR3 has 16 residues. CDR3 sequence reads: CATKEFASGGTGEQFF. The CDR3 coding sequence is TGTGCCACCAAAGAATTCGCTAGCGGGGGGACCGGTGAGCAGTTCTTC.

The CDR3 here is CASSYDTGELFF. The CDR3 DNA reads as TGTGCCAGCAGCTATGACACCGGGGAGCTGTTTTTT. The chain recombines TRBV7-2 with TRBJ2-2; D unresolved. The V gene lost 4 bases and the J gene lost 3 bases, with 3 bases spanning the gap. The germline V gene has CDR1 SGHTA and CDR2 FQGNSA. The CDR3 has 12 amino acids. Supplemented by reference TRBV7-2 and TRBJ2-2, the full variable domain reads GAGVSQSPSNKVTEKGKDVELRCDPISGHTALYWYRQSLGQGLEFLIYFQGNSAPDKSGLPSDRFSAERTGGSVSTLTIQRTQQEDSAVYLCASSYDTGELFFGEGSRLTVL.

The chain combines TRBV19 with TRBJ2-7; 8 positions match TRBD2. V shed 4 bases, J shed 6 bases, and the junction held 5 bases outside the gene matches. Germline loops: CDR1 LNHDA, CDR2 SQIVND (reference sequence). The CDR3 totals 13 residues. In nucleotides, the CDR3 is TGTGCCAGTAGTAGGGGTGCGGGGGGCGAGCAGTACTTC. Translating it yields CASSRGAGGEQYF.

The chain uses TRBV5-4 and TRBJ2-1, with D possibly called TRBD1 or TRBD2 (5 bases each). The CDR3 spans 13 residues. V was cut by 4 bases and J by 0 bases, with 5 bases left in between. From germline, CDR1 is SGHNT and CDR2 YYREEE (reference sequence). CDR3 sequence (DNA): TGTGCCAGCAGCGGGGGCTCCTACAATGAGCAGTTCTTC. It codes for CASSGGSYNEQFF. The full variable domain, rest sourced from reference TRBV5-4 and TRBJ2-1, is ETGVTQSPTHLIKTRGQQVTLRCSSQSGHNTVSWYQQALGQGPQFIFQYYREEENGRGNFPPRFSGLQFPNYSSELNVNALELDDSALYLCASSGGSYNEQFFGPGTRLTVL.

The chain recombines TRBV6-2 or TRBV6-3 with TRBJ1-1; 7 bases line up with TRBD1. CDR1 is MNHEY, CDR2 SVGEGT, per germline. The CDR3 is 17 amino acids. Trimming cost V 0 bases and J 1 base; bases outside gene matches: 8. The CDR3 region has the DNA TGTGCCAGCAGTTACTCGCTACCAGGGGGACCGAACACTGAAGCTTTCTTT. Residues: CASSYSLPGGPNTEAFF.

The chain employs TRBV9 and TRBJ1-4, with D hard to call. The V end was cut by 2 bases, the J end by 5 bases, with 7 bases between. CDR3 length: 13 residues. The germline V gene has CDR1 SGDLS and CDR2 YYNGEE. This chain's CDR3 is CASSVRANEKLFF. For the CDR3, the DNA is TGTGCCAGCAGCGTCCGGGCCAATGAAAAACTGTTTTTT.

The chain has TRBV14 and TRBJ2-5; 7 positions match TRBD1. Germline trimming cut 5 bases from V and 8 bases from J; bases unmatched to any gene: 8. Germline CDR1 reads SGHDN; CDR2 reads FVKESK. The CDR3 length is 13 residues. In DNA, the CDR3 is TGTGCCAGCAGCAGGGACAGAGTTGGAACCCAGTACTTC. Protein sequence: CASSRDRVGTQYF.

This chain connects TRBV18 to TRBJ1-2; D unclear. The CDR3 sequence is 11 residues long. Germline V gene sequence: CDR1 KGHSH, CDR2 LQKENI. V lost 6 bases and J 8 bases, leaving 10 bases between the germline ends. CDR3 sequence reads: CASSEGEGYTF. For the CDR3, the DNA is TGTGCCAGCTCGGAGGGTGAGGGCTACACCTTC.

The chain recombines TRBV2 with TRBJ1-1; tentatively, D is TRBD1 (5 bases). The CDR3 sequence is 14 residues long. The V end lost 2 bases, the J end lost 3 bases, and 10 bases lay between the germline ends. CDR1 and CDR2 (germline): SNHLY, FYNNEI. The chain's CDR3 is CASSETRQYTEAFF. The CDR3, as DNA: TGTGCCAGCAGTGAAACGCGACAGTACACTGAAGCTTTCTTT.

In this sample, this clone turned up once. The chain uses TRBV2 and TRBJ1-3; D ambiguous. Trimming cost V 6 bases and J 4 bases, with 13 bases left between them. CDR3 length: 14 amino acids. Germline values: CDR1 SNHLY, CDR2 FYNNEI. The DNA for the CDR3 is TGTGCCAGCAGGAGGGTCCTGGGAGGAAACACCATATATTTT. This translates into CASRRVLGGNTIYF. The entire variable domain, with the rest obtained from reference TRBV2 and TRBJ1-3, is as follows: EPEVTQTPSHQVTQMGQEVILRCVPISNHLYFYWYRQILGQKVEFLVSFYNNEISEKSEIFDDQFSVERPDGSNFTLKIRSTKLEDSAMYFCASRRVLGGNTIYFGEGSWLTVV.

This clone has more than one count but fewer than ten. J is TRBJ2-4 and V is TRBV29-1; tentatively, D is TRBD2 (6 bases). CDR1 is SQVTM and CDR2 is ANQGSEA in the germline V gene. Trimming left V 4 bases short and J 0 bases short, with 10 bases between. This CDR3 is built from 14 residues. This chain's CDR3 is CSVGGLLAKNIQYF. The CDR3 DNA reads TGCAGCGTTGGGGGACTCTTAGCCAAAAACATTCAGTACTTC.